The 2 T cell receptor beta chains in this list originate from one sample, sequenced in a study of cytomegalovirus exposure and HLA in healthy donors. The PCR used 60 Vbeta and 13 Jbeta primers. TCRdb's table, derived via immunoSEQ multiplex PCR, lists solely in-frame clones and lacks some. The sample shows some 150,000 clones, approximately 71% of them seen only once. Sequenced sample: PBMCs. These TCRs come from a middle-aged man in good health and CMV-seronegative.

J is TRBJ1-5 and V is TRBV2; no firm D call. V lost 8 bases, J lost 4 bases, and 12 bases lay in between. Germline CDR1 reads SNHLY; CDR2 reads FYNNEI. This CDR3 is built from 13 residues. In nucleotides, the CDR3 is TGTGCCAGCGGTACGGTGGAGAATCAGCCCCAGCATTTT. Encoded protein: CASGTVENQPQHF.

The chain employs TRBV5-5 and TRBJ2-3; D is possibly TRBD1 (5 bases). Looked up from germline, CDR1 is SGHKS and CDR2 is YYEKEE (reference sequence). The CDR3 has 14 residues. The V end was cut by 2 bases, the J end by 4 bases, with 11 bases between. The CDR3 sequence: CASSLRGPSDTQYF. DNA of the CDR3: TGTGCCAGCAGCTTAAGGGGCCCCTCAGATACGCAGTATTTT.